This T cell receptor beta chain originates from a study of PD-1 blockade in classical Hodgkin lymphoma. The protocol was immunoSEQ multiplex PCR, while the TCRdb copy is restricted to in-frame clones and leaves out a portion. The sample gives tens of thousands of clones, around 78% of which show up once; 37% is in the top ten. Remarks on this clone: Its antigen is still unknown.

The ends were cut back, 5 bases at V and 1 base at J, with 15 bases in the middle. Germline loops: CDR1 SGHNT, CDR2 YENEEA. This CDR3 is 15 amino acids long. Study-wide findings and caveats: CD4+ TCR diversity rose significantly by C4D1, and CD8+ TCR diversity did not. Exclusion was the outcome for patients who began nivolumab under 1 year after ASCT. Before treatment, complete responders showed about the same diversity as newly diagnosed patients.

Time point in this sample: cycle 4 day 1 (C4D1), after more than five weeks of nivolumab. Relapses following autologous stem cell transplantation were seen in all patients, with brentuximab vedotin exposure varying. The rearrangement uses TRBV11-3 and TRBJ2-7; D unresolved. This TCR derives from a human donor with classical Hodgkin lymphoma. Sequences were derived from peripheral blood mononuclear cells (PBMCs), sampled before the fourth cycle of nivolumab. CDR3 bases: TGTGCCAGCAGCCGCGAGGCAGATTGGTCCTACGAGCAGTACTTC. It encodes CASSREADWSYEQYF. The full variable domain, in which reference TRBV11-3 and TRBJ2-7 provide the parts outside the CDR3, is EAGVVQSPRYKIIEKKQPVAFWCNPISGHNTLYWYLQNLGQGPELLIRYENEEAVDDSQLPKDRFSAERLKGVDSTLKIQPAELGDSAVYLCASSREADWSYEQYFGPGTRLTVT.